This record concerns one T cell receptor (beta chain) sequence. Germline trimming cut 1 base from V and 2 bases from J; bases unmatched to any gene: 9. CDR1 MNHNS and CDR2 SASEGT come from the germline V gene. This CDR3 region has 18 residues. The primer mix had 60 Vbeta and 13 Jbeta primers. This table comes from immunoSEQ multiplex PCR, and its TCRdb copy is limited to in-frame clones, with some not included. The table records roughly 170,000 clones, 80% of them present only once. These data originate in a study of cytomegalovirus exposure and HLA in healthy donors. This TCR was sampled from a man between 25 and 39 years old in good health and CMV-seropositive. Specimen: PBMCs. The chain carries TRBV6-1 and TRBJ1-5; 9 bases line up with TRBD1. CDR3 bases: TGTGCCAGCAGTGAAGGAGAAACAGGGGGCGGGGGCAATCAGCCCCAGCATTTT. Encoded protein: CASSEGETGGGGNQPQHF.